This T cell receptor beta chain was documented in a study of response to subunit inactivated influenza vaccine. General study points: Authors suggested that a seasonal influenza vaccination recruits few new T cells each time.

This clonotype has only a few counts. Its antigen remains unknown. The CDR3 has 16 residues. Trimming took 6 bases from V and 2 from J, leaving 19 bases between them. Germline CDR1 MNHNS, CDR2 SASEGT. TCRdb ran MiXCR on the RT-PCR reads and lists one entry per CDR3 protein. This sample has 630,000 or so distinct CDR3 sequences, with more than 15% found just once. The material was PBMCs from blood, obtained 11 to 12 days after vaccination. The TCR was taken from a man aged 50 to 60 who received an inactivated influenza vaccine. The rearrangement joins TRBV6-1 to TRBJ2-5, with D possibly being TRBD1 (5 bases). The chain's CDR3 is CASRDGSGLKQETQYF. The CDR3 region has the DNA TGTGCCAGCAGAGACGGCTCAGGGCTGAAACAAGAGACCCAGTACTTC.